This T cell receptor (beta chain) emerged from a study of control samples from healthy donors and cancer patients. Sequencing used immunoSEQ multiplex PCR; TCRdb keeps in-frame clones, though not all of them. The repertoire holds 150,000 to 200,000 clones, with 94% as singletons. Remarks on this clone: One end of the junction fails to match germline, which may point to a read error.

The TCR sequence derives from a young woman in good health. Sequencing was carried out using blood.

The CDR3 DNA sequence: TGTGCCAGCAGCTTAGTAGACTATGGGTACACCTTC. It translates to CASSLVDYGYTF. V and J are TRBV7-9 and TRBJ1-2; no clear D. This CDR3 region has 12 residues. CDR1 and CDR2 from the germline V gene are SEHNR and FQNEAQ (reference sequence).